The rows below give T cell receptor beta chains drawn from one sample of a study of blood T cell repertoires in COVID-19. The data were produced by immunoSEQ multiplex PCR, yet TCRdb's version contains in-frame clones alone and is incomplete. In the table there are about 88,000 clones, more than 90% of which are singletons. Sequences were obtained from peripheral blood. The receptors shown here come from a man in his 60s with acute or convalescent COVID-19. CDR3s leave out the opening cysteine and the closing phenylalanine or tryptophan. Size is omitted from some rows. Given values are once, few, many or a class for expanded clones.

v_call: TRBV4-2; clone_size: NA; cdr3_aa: ASSQSDRADTEAF
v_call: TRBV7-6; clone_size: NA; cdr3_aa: ASSLETAFNEKLF
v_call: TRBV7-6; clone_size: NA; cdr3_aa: ASSLDQGGSQKLF
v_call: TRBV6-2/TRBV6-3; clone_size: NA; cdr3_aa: ASSYAASGRAEQF
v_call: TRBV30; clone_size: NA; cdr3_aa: AWSVAGASYNEQF
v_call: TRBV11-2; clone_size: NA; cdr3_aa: ASSPEAGRWRAF
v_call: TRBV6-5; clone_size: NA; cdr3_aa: ASSSAATSSYNEQF
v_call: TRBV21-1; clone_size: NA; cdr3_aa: ASSIWPGTGIGQY
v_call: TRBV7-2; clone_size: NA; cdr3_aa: ASSLAGHRDTQY
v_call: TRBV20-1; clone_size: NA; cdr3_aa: SARDLETQY
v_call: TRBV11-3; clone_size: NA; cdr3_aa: ASSHSTDTQY
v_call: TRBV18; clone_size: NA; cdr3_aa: ASSPVAVNTEAF
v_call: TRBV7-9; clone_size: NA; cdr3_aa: ASSHIGLSLDEQF
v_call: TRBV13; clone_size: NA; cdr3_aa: ASSRRTGGNNEQF
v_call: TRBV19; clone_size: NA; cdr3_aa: ASSTTGPTAPLH
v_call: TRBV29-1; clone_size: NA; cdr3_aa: SVDGQGFDLDTQY
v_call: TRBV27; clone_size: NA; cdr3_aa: ASSPEGLAGGEQF
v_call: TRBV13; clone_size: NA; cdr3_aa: ASSSGGQDYGYT
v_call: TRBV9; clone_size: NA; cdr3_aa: ASSVGQGGVGSPLH
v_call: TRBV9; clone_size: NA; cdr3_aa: ASSVTPFHGGGYT
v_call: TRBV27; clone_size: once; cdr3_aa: ASRPLGTGVARPLH
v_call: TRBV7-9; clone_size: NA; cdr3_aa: ASSLRGAASGTDYEQY
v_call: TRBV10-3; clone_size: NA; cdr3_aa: AISESTGGSYNEQF
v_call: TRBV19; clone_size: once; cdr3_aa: ASSMTRGLVY
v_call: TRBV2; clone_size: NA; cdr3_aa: ASSDRENQPQH
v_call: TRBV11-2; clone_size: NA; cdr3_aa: ASSWASGTGDTQY
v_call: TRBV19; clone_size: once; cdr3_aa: ASSLRTGSGANVLT
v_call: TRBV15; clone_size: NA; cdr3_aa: ATSRESPGPGNTIY
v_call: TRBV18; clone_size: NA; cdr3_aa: ASSPAQVQETQY
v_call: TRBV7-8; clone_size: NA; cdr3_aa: ASSLVSGNTEAF
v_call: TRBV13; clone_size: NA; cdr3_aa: ASSLGQGGNEQY
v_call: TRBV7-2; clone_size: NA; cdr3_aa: ASSLSIAGGFSTDTQY
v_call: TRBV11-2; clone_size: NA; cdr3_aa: ASSLDRYPYEQY
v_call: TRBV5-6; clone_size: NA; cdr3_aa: ASSRQSREQY
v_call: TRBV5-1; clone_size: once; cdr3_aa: ASSSESGTGGTEAF
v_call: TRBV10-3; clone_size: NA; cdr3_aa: AISQVNQPQH
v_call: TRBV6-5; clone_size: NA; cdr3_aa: ASSRPSYDPGAQY
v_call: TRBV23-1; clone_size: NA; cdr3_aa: ASSQNRGRDSPLH